The clone carrying this T cell receptor beta chain has more than one count but fewer than ten. TCRdb recomputed calls from the 5' RACE reads with MiXCR, one row per CDR3 protein. The repertoire holds some 1,600,000 distinct CDR3 sequences, with around a third as singletons. This record belongs to a study of identical twins. Trimming took off 6 bases at V and 2 bases at J, with 7 bases between the two ends. CDR1 is SNHLY and CDR2 is FYNNEI in the germline V gene. The CDR3 has 12 residues. Specimen: cord blood. This chain uses TRBV2 with TRBJ1-1, with unresolved D. The receptor's source is a newborn girl in good health. The CDR3 region has the DNA TGTGCCAGCAGGGCCTACAACACTGAAGCTTTCTTT. It codes for CASRAYNTEAFF.